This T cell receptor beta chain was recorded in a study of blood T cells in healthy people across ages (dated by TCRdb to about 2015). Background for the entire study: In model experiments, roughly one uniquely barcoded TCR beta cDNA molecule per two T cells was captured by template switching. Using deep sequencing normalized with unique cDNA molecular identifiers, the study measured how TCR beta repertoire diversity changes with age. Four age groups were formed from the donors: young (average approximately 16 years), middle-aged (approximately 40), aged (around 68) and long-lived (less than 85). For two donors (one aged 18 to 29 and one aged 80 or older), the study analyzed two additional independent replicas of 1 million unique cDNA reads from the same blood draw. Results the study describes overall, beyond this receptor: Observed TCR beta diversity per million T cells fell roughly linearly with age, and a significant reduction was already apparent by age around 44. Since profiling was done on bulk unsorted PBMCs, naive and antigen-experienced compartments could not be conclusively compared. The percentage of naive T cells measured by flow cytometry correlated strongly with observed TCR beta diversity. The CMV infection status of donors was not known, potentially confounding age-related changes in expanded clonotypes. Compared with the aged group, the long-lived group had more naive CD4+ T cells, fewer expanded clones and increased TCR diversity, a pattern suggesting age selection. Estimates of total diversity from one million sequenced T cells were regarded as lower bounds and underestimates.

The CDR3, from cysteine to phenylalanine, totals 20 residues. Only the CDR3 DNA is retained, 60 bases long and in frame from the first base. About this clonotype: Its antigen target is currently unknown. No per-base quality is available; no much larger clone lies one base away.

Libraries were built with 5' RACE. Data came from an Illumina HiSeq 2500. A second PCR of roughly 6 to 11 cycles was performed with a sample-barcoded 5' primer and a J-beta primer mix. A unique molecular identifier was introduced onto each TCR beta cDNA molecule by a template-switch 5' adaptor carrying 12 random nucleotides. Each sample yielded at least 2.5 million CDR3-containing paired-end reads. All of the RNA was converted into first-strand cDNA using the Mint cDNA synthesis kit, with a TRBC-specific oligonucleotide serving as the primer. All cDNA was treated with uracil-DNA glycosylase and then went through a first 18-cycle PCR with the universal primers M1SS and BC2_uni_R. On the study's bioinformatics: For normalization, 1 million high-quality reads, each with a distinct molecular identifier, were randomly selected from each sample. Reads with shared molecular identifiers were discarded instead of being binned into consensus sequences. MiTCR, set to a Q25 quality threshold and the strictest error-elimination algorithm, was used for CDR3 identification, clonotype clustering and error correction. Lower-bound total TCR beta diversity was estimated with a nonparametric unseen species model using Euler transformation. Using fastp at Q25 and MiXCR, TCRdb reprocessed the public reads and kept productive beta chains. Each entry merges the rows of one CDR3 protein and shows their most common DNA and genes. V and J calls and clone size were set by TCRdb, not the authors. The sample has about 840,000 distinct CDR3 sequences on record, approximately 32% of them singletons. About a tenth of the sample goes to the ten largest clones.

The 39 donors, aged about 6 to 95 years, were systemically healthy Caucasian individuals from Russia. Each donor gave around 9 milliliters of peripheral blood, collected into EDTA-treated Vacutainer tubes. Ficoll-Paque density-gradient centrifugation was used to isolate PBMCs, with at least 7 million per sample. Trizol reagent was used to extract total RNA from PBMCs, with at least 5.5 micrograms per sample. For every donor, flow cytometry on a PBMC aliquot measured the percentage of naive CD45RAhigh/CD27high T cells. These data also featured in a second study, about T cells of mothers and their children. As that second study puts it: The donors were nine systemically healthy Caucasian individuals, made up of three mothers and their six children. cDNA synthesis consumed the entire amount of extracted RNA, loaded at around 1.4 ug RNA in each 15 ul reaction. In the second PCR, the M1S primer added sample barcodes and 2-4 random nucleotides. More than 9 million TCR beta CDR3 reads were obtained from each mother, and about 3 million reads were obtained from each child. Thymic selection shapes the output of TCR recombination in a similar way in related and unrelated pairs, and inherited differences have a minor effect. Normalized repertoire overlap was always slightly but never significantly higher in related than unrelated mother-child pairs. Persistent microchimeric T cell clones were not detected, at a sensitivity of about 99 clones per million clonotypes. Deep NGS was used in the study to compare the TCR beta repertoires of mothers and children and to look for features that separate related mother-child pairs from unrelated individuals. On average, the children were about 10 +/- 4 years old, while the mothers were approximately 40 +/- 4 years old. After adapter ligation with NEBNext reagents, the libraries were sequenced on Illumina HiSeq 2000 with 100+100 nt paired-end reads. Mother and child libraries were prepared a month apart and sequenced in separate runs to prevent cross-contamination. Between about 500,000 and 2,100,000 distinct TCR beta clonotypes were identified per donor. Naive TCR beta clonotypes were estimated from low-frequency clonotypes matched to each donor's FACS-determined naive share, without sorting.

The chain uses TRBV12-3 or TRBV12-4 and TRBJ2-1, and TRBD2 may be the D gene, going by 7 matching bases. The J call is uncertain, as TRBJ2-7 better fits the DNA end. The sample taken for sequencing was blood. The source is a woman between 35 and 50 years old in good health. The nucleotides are TGTGCCAGCAGTTTAGCCCAGTGGGGTGGGGCGGGGGCACACTACAATGAGCAGTACTTC. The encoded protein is CASSLAQWGGAGAHYNEQYF.